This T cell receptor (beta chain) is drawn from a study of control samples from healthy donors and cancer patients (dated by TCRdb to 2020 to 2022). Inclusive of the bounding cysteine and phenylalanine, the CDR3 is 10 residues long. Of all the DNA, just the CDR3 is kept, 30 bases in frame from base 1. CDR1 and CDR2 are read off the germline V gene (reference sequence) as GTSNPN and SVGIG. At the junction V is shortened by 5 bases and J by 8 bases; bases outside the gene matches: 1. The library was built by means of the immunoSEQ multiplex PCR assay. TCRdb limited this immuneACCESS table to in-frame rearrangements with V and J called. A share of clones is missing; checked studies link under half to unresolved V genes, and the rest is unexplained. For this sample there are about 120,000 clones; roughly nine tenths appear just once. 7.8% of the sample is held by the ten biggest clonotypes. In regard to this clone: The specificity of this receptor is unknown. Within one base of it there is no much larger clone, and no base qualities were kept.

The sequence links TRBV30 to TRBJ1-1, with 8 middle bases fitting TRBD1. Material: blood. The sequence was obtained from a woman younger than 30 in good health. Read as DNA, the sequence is TGTGCCTGGGGGGACAGGGAAGCTTTCTTT. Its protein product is CAWGDREAFF.